These 5 T cell receptor beta chains share one sample of origin, sequenced in a study of blood T cell repertoires in COVID-19. The assay was immunoSEQ multiplex PCR, and TCRdb's table has in-frame clones only and misses some. The table lists some 290,000 clones, 85% to 90% of them singletons, with approximately 10% in the top ten. Source material: peripheral blood. The origin of the receptors is a woman aged 25 to 39 with COVID-19, enrolled during active disease.

The rearrangement links TRBV2 to TRBJ2-3; D may be TRBD2 (6 bases). From germline, CDR1 is SNHLY and CDR2 FYNNEI. Trimming left V 6 bases short and J 3 bases short, with 16 bases between. The CDR3 has 15 residues. For the CDR3, the DNA is TGTGCCAGCAGAATTCTAGCGAGAGGAACAGATACGCAGTATTTT. Protein product: CASRILARGTDTQYF.

This clone was recorded only once. V usage is TRBV6-5 and J usage is TRBJ1-6, with D possibly TRBD1 on 6 matching bases. Germline loops: CDR1 MNHEY, CDR2 SVGAGI. The V gene lost 0 bases and the J gene lost 7 bases, with 13 bases spanning the gap. The CDR3 is made up of 16 amino acids. The CDR3 protein is CASSYSSDRLNSPLHF. CDR3 bases: TGTGCCAGCAGTTACTCTTCGGACAGATTGAATTCACCCCTCCACTTT.

The V and J genes are TRBV7-7 and TRBJ1-2, with D maybe TRBD1 (6 bases). CDR1 is SSHAT, CDR2 FNYEAQ, per germline (reference sequence). The CDR3 sequence is 12 residues long. Here the CDR3 reads CARGGVKYGYTF. In DNA form, the CDR3 reads TGTGCTAGGGGGGGAGTTAAATATGGCTACACCTTC. The full variable domain, rest sourced from reference TRBV7-7 and TRBJ1-2, is GAGVSQSPRYKVTKRGQDVTLRCDPISSHATLYWYQQALGQGPEFLTYFNYEAQPDKSGLPSDRFSAERPEGSISTLTIQRTEQRDSAMYRCARGGVKYGYTFGSGTRLTVV.

The count of this clone is one. V usage is TRBV7-8 and J usage is TRBJ2-2; D is ambiguous. Trimming took 4 bases from V and 6 from J, leaving 12 bases between them. The CDR3 is 14 residues long. Germline V gene data show CDR1 as SGHVS and CDR2 as FQNEAQ. CDR3 amino acids: CASSSFSRAGELFF. The CDR3 DNA sequence: TGTGCCAGCAGCTCCTTTTCACGGGCCGGGGAGCTGTTTTTT.

The chain employs TRBV6-2 or TRBV6-3 and TRBJ2-1, with 10 bases that match TRBD1. V lost 6 bases and J lost 10; bases outside the gene matches: 12. This CDR3 has 15 amino acids. Germline values: CDR1 MNHEY, CDR2 SVGEGT. The CDR3 bases are TGTGCCAGCAGCCGCGGGACAGGGGCTAAATGGGAGCAGTTCTTC. Encoded protein: CASSRGTGAKWEQFF.